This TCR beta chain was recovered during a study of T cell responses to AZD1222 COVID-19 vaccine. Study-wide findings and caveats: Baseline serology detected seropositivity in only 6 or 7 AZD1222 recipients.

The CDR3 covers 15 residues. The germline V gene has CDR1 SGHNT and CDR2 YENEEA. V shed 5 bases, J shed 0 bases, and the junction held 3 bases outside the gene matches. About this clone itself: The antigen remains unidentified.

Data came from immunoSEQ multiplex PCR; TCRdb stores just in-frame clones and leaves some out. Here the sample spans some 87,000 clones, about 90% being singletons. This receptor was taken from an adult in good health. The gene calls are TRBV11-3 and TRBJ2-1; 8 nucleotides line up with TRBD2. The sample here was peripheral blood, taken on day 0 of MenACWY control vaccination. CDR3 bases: TGTGCCAGCAGCCCCGGGACTAGCTCCTACAATGAGCAGTTCTTC. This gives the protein CASSPGTSSYNEQFF.